Each of the 16 T cell receptor beta chains below was sequenced from the same sample in a study of blood T cells in healthy people across ages. Sample-barcoded 5' priming and a J-beta primer mix drove a second PCR of about 6 to 12 cycles. MiXCR was run by TCRdb on the 5' RACE reads, yielding one entry per CDR3 protein. The repertoire has about a million distinct CDR3 sequences, roughly 48% of them found once; the top ten carry around an eighth. What was sequenced was blood. The receptors shown here come from a young man in good health.

This chain connects TRBV11-2 to TRBJ2-7; D unresolved. Germline V lookup: CDR1 SGHAT, CDR2 FQNNGV. V was trimmed by 4 bases and J by 4 bases, leaving 20 bases between them. The CDR3 is made up of 16 amino acids. The CDR3, as DNA: TGTGCCAGCAGCTCCTCCGGATGGGGTTGGTCTTACGAGCAGTACTTC. Translating gives CASSSSGWGWSYEQYF.

This chain joins TRBV7-2 and TRBJ1-2; D call uncertain. CDR3 length: 13 residues. V was pared by 7 bases and J by 7 bases, with 16 bases between. In germline, CDR1 is SGHTA, CDR2 FQGNSA. The CDR3 region is CASTGKSAGGYTF. Written as DNA, the CDR3 is TGTGCCAGCACGGGGAAGAGTGCAGGTGGCTACACCTTC.

The chain employs TRBV2 and TRBJ2-5; D may correspond to TRBD1 or TRBD2 (5 bases each). This CDR3 has 13 amino acids. Trimming cost V 7 bases and J 7 bases, with 16 bases left between them. Per the germline V gene, CDR1 is SNHLY and CDR2 is FYNNEI. The DNA of the CDR3 is TGTGCCAGCAAGACCGGGACGCCAACGACCCAGTACTTC. Translation: CASKTGTPTTQYF.

This clonotype was picked up one time. Compared with germline, one end of the junction differs, possibly owing to a read error. The rearrangement joins TRBV29-1 to TRBJ2-7, with no clear D. This CDR3 contains 12 residues. In germline, CDR1 is SQVTM, CDR2 ANQGSEA. Here the CDR3 reads CSVHGGAYELYF. The DNA for the CDR3 is TGCAGCGTTCACGGCGGAGCCTACGAGCTGTACTTC.

Only a few counts were recorded for this clonotype. J is TRBJ2-3 and V is TRBV13; unclear D gene. The CDR3 contains 13 residues. From germline, CDR1 is PRHDT and CDR2 FYEKMQ (reference sequence). V lost 3 bases and J 7 bases, leaving 11 bases between the germline ends. CDR3 residues: CASSLTTLNTQYF. CDR3 nucleotides: TGTGCCAGCAGCTTGACCACCCTGAATACGCAGTATTTT. Full variable domain (remainder filled in from reference TRBV13 and TRBJ2-3): AAGVIQSPRHLIKEKRETATLKCYPIPRHDTVYWYQQGPGQDPQFLISFYEKMQSDKGSIPDRFSAQQFSDYHSELNMSSLELGDSALYFCASSLTTLNTQYFGPGTRLTVL.

The rearrangement joins TRBV13 to TRBJ1-2; D call uncertain. Germline V gives CDR1 PRHDT, CDR2 FYEKMQ (reference sequence). The CDR3 loop spans 15 amino acids. V was shortened by 5 bases and J by 4 bases, with 17 bases between the two germline ends. This chain's CDR3 is CASSPREVIGYGYTF. The CDR3 DNA reads as TGTGCCAGCAGCCCCCGTGAGGTTATTGGCTATGGCTACACCTTC.

V is TRBV12-3 or TRBV12-4 and J is TRBJ2-5; D tentatively fits TRBD1 or TRBD2 (5 bases each). Trimming took 5 bases from V and 2 from J, leaving 15 bases between them. This CDR3 has 15 residues. In DNA form, the CDR3 reads TGTGCCAGCAGTAGACTTGGGACGGCGCAAGAGACCCAGTACTTC. This encodes CASSRLGTAQETQYF.

This clonotype was found many times. The rearrangement joins TRBV4-3 to TRBJ2-7; 8 positions agree with TRBD1. Germline lookup yields CDR1 LGHNA and CDR2 YSLEER. CDR3 length: 13 amino acids. V was clipped by 2 bases and J by 4 bases; unmatched bases: 1. CDR3 loop: CASSQRTGYEQYF. DNA of the CDR3: TGCGCCAGCAGCCAACGGACAGGGTACGAGCAGTACTTC.

This rearrangement joins TRBV4-1 to TRBJ2-3, with 12 bases that match TRBD2. The V gene end was trimmed by 4 bases and the J gene end by 5 bases; junction bases not matched to a gene: 16. This CDR3 has 19 residues. Germline V lookup: CDR1 MGHRA, CDR2 YSYEKL. CDR3 nucleotide sequence: TGCGCCAGCAGCCTCGTCCCTAGCGGGGGGGCCGTGGGTTTAGATACGCAGTATTTT. Its translation: CASSLVPSGGAVGLDTQYF.

J is TRBJ2-5 and V is TRBV25-1; no firm D call. The V end lost 0 bases, the J end lost 4 bases, and 12 bases lay between the germline ends. The CDR3 totals 15 residues. CDR1 MGHDK and CDR2 SYGVNS come from the germline V gene. The CDR3 bases are TGTGCCAGCAGTGAATACAGACTCCTAGGAGAGACCCAGTACTTC. It specifies CASSEYRLLGETQYF.

This clonotype has just a few counts. The chain recombines TRBV20-1 with TRBJ2-7, with TRBD1 matching 8 bases. V was clipped by 1 base and J by 9 bases; unmatched bases: 2. The CDR3 is 11 residues long. Germline V gene sequence: CDR1 DFQATT, CDR2 SNEGSKA (reference sequence). CDR3 region: CSARATGGQYF. CDR3 DNA sequence: TGCAGTGCTAGAGCTACAGGGGGGCAGTACTTC.

This clonotype was seen a handful of times. The J gene is TRBJ1-1, the V gene TRBV28; D is undetermined. V lost 3 bases and J lost 2, with 10 bases in between. There are 14 residues in the CDR3. From germline, CDR1 is MDHEN and CDR2 SYDVKM. This CDR3 reads CASSFGYGNTEAFF. The CDR3 bases are TGTGCCAGCAGTTTCGGGTACGGAAACACTGAAGCTTTCTTT.

With respect to this clonotype: This may be a read error, as it is one base from a much larger clone. The chain is built from TRBV28 and TRBJ1-5; D gene ambiguous. CDR1 and CDR2 (germline): MDHEN, SYDVKM. This CDR3 has 15 amino acids. CDR3 sequence reads: CASIKQTASNQLQHF. CDR3 bases: TGTGCCAGCATTAAACAGACCGCCTCCAATCAGCTCCAGCATTTT.

In its sample, this clonotype was seen a few times. The chain joins TRBV20-1 to TRBJ1-6; 8 bases map to TRBD1. The trim removed 5 bases at V and 14 bases at J, leaving 11 bases unmatched. This CDR3 comprises 13 residues. Germline assignment: CDR1 DFQATT and CDR2 SNEGSKA (reference sequence). CDR3 DNA sequence: TGCAGTGCTTATTCAGGGGGCCAGAAATCCCTCCACTTT. It yields the protein CSAYSGGQKSLHF.

This clonotype has more than one count but fewer than ten. The chain has TRBV5-1 and TRBJ1-4; 8 nucleotides agree with TRBD1. The germline V gene encodes CDR1 SGHRS and CDR2 YFSETQ. The CDR3 sequence is 16 residues long. V lost 3 bases, J lost 0 bases, and 4 bases stayed unmatched. CDR3 in amino acids: CASSSGQGTTNEKLFF. CDR3 DNA: TGCGCCAGCAGCTCCGGACAGGGAACAACTAATGAAAAACTGTTTTTT.

This clonotype has a handful of counts. The chain has TRBV5-1 and TRBJ2-7, with D perhaps matching TRBD1 (5 bases). Germline V gene sequence: CDR1 SGHRS, CDR2 YFSETQ. The V end lost 2 bases, the J end lost 0 bases, and 9 bases lay between the germline ends. The CDR3 totals 14 residues. Here the CDR3 reads CASSFTTDSYEQYF. For the CDR3, the DNA is TGCGCCAGCAGCTTTACGACAGACTCCTACGAGCAGTACTTC. The variable domain in full, with the rest retrieved from reference TRBV5-1 and TRBJ2-7, is KAGVTQTPRYLIKTRGQQVTLSCSPISGHRSVSWYQQTPGQGLQFLFEYFSETQRNKGNFPGRFSGRQFSNSRSEMNVSTLELGDSALYLCASSFTTDSYEQYFGPGTRLTVT.